These T cell receptor beta chains were read from a single sample in a study of long-term antiretroviral therapy in people with HIV. TCRdb's table, derived via immunoSEQ multiplex PCR, lists solely in-frame clones and lacks some. The data hold about 43,000 clones, with about nine tenths observed a single time. The sample in question was unsorted PBMCs, obtained 0.1 years before starting antiretroviral therapy. Receptors were obtained from a woman between 45 and 65 years old with HIV. The CDR3 runs from the conserved cysteine through the conserved F or W. Some rows mark clone size as missing; the rest say once, few, many or name a class of expanded clone.

once | TRBV6-1 | CASSELGGTGNQPQHF
few | TRBV27 | CASSPRANLYNEQFF
once | TRBV6-5 | CASSYGAGNTEAFF
NA | TRBV7-3 | CASSPRGRGGRYNEQFF
few | TRBV5-1 | CASSLAVGNTIYF
once | TRBV5-1 | CASSANGGGQETQYF
NA | TRBV7-4 | CASSLGGHHQVDNSPLHF
NA | TRBV5-4 | CASSLDPNQPQHF
NA | TRBV11-3 | CASSLLSSTDTQYF
NA | TRBV6-5 | CASSWGDSPLHF
NA | TRBV5-1 | CASSFGPSSRETQYF
NA | TRBV5-1 | CASSFRDGDIQYF
NA | TRBV30 | CAWSPTSGFSYEQYF
NA | TRBV5-6 | CASSHVVEVKNTGELFF
NA | TRBV5-5 | CASSPGTQGGELFF
NA | TRBV2 | CASSELEDPMNTEAFF
once | TRBV27 | CASSLPYTRDTQYF
few | TRBV18 | CASSRLDTEAFF
few | TRBV11-2 | CASSPGTRGYGYTF
once | TRBV11-2 | CASSLQWQGNTIYF
NA | TRBV18 | CASSPEDNEKLFF
NA | TRBV7-3 | CASSLSRGTEAFF
few | TRBV7-2 | CASSLAGGGNNQPQHF
few | TRBV2 | CASSRTGGDSYEQYF
NA | TRBV4-2 | CASSQTGGRVLRDAEQYF
NA | TRBV19 | CASGTAAEGYTF
few | TRBV7-3 | CASSLTLDYTGELFF
NA | TRBV30 | CAWSVGGRVSYTF
NA | TRBV5-1 | CASSLGTGENEKLFF
NA | TRBV5-6 | CASSLANSGPTYEQYF
NA | TRBV29-1 | CSTRHNNEQFF
once | TRBV11-2 | CASSLDRGGVYNEQFF
NA | TRBV4-1 | CASSQEMTGGFYEQYF
NA | TRBV4-3 | CASSQVYPGTEAFF
NA | TRBV6-6 | CASSRGQGGGNEKLFF
NA | TRBV10-2 | CASSESMGYVYGYTF
NA | TRBV27 | CASRLDSQETQYF
NA | TRBV7-2 | CASSLAVIYYGYTF
NA | TRBV5-4 | CASSLGGAGNTGELFF
once | TRBV6-6 | CASSYDSSNQPQHF
once | TRBV7-2 | CASSSRTGRGNTEAFF
NA | TRBV4-1 | CASSHLGQGSYNEQFF
few | TRBV27 | CASSRYGRRSYEQYF
NA | TRBV5-8 | CASSPAFYSNQPQHF
once | TRBV18 | CASSPPSRAANEQYF
NA | TRBV2 | CASSEARGGSGNTIYF
NA | TRBV19 | CASSSRGFKETQYF
NA | TRBV11-2 | CASSQKRGQYNEQYF
few | TRBV7-3 | CASSLPGDSNSGNTIYF
NA | TRBV19 | CASSRGLWDRGFPLDGYTF
NA | TRBV14 | CASSQDSRANYGYTF
NA | TRBV7-2 | CASSFTRTNYGYTF
NA | TRBV30 | CAWDRGSGVYNEQFF